This T cell receptor beta chain was sequenced in a study of blood T cell repertoires in COVID-19. Overall study context: Samples of COVID-19 (acute and convalescent) were obtained from the United States, Italy and Spain.

CDR3 length: 13 amino acids. V lost 3 bases, J lost 6 bases, and 3 bases stayed unmatched. Per the germline V gene, CDR1 is MRHNA and CDR2 is SNTAGT. Clones were sequenced by immunoSEQ multiplex PCR, and TCRdb holds only the in-frame ones, with some missing. Of hundreds of thousands of clones listed, roughly 85% were seen once; the top ten hold around 3%. What was sequenced was peripheral blood. The chain is built from TRBV6-4 and TRBJ1-2, with 8 bases aligning to TRBD1. The receptor comes from a man aged 18-30 years with active or convalescent COVID-19. DNA of the CDR3: TGTGCCAGCAGTGAGACAGGGGTTGATGGCTACACCTTC. Translation gives CASSETGVDGYTF.